Listed below are T cell receptor beta chains from one sample, sequenced in a study of beta chain features in type 1 diabetes. Produced via immunoSEQ multiplex PCR; TCRdb's table is partial and in-frame only. The data show roughly 730,000 clones, roughly 12% seen once. Material for sequencing was naive CD4+ T cells from blood. Source of these receptors: a man younger than 35 with type 1 diabetes. Each CDR3 is given with its conserved first and last residue. The order of the fields is CDR3 DNA, CDR3 protein, D gene, clone size, V gene, J gene. A D gene is named only where the DNA matches it firmly. Where a row states a size, it is once, few, many or the class of an expanded clone; other rows omit it.

DNA: TGTGCCAGCAGCAGGGGAAACGGGGACACTGAAGCTTTCTTT
CDR3: CASSRGNGDTEAFF
D: .
size: once
V: TRBV11-3
J: TRBJ1-1

DNA: TGCGCCAGCAGGGAACAGGGTCATGGACAGCCCCAGCATTTT
CDR3: CASREQGHGQPQHF
D: .
size: .
V: TRBV4-1
J: TRBJ1-5

DNA: TGTGCCAGCAGTTACGGCAGGGAGACCCAGTACTTC
CDR3: CASSYGRETQYF
D: .
size: few
V: TRBV6-6
J: TRBJ2-5

DNA: TGTGCCAGCAGCCTGGATGGGGGAGAGACCCAGTACTTC
CDR3: CASSLDGGETQYF
D: .
size: .
V: TRBV7-6
J: TRBJ2-5

DNA: TGTGCCAGCAGCTTAGCTCGGACAGGGGACGAAGCTTTCTTT
CDR3: CASSLARTGDEAFF
D: TRBD1
size: .
V: TRBV7-9
J: TRBJ1-1

DNA: TGTGCCAGCAGCTTAGGGGGACAGGGGTCCTACAATGAGCAGTTCTTC
CDR3: CASSLGGQGSYNEQFF
D: TRBD1
size: few
V: TRBV7-2
J: TRBJ2-1

DNA: TGTGCCAGCAGCTTAATCCGGGGTTGGCGTGAGACCCAGCATTTT
CDR3: CASSLIRGWRETQHF
D: .
size: few
V: TRBV25-1
J: TRBJ1-5

DNA: TGTGCCAGCAGCGTAGACCCAGGGCTATCCTACGAGCAGTACTTC
CDR3: CASSVDPGLSYEQYF
D: .
size: few
V: TRBV9
J: TRBJ2-7

DNA: TGTGCCAGCTCACCACCGATGGGAGATACGCAGTATTTT
CDR3: CASSPPMGDTQYF
D: .
size: .
V: TRBV18
J: TRBJ2-3

DNA: TGTGCCAGCAGCCTACAATCTGGGAGCTCCTACAATGAGCAGTTCTTC
CDR3: CASSLQSGSSYNEQFF
D: .
size: few
V: TRBV28
J: TRBJ2-1

DNA: TGTGCCAGCAGCCCCGATTATGGTCAGCCCCAGCATTTT
CDR3: CASSPDYGQPQHF
D: .
size: .
V: TRBV7-2
J: TRBJ1-5

DNA: TGTGCCAGCAGCTTAGGCCTCCCTCCCACAGATACGCAGTATTTT
CDR3: CASSLGLPPTDTQYF
D: .
size: .
V: TRBV11-2
J: TRBJ2-3

DNA: TGTGCCAGCGGCTCACAGGGTCAAGAGACCCAGTACTTC
CDR3: CASGSQGQETQYF
D: .
size: few
V: TRBV5-4
J: TRBJ2-5

DNA: TGTGCCAGCAGGCAGACAGGGTTAAATTCACCCCTCCACTTT
CDR3: CASRQTGLNSPLHF
D: TRBD1
size: few
V: TRBV6-5
J: TRBJ1-6

DNA: TGTGCCAGCAGCTCCTCCAGTCTAACTGGAAACACCATATATTTT
CDR3: CASSSSSLTGNTIYF
D: .
size: .
V: TRBV7-6
J: TRBJ1-3

DNA: TGTGCCTGGGCCCAGGGTCGGGAATCACCCCTCCACTTT
CDR3: CAWAQGRESPLHF
D: .
size: many
V: TRBV30
J: TRBJ1-6

DNA: TGTGCCAGCTCCCCGCCAGTTAAACTGTTTTTT
CDR3: CASSPPVKLFF
D: .
size: few
V: TRBV18
J: TRBJ1-4

DNA: TGTGCCAGCAGTTACTCGGGGGAGGTCTATGGCTACACCTTC
CDR3: CASSYSGEVYGYTF
D: .
size: .
V: TRBV6-5
J: TRBJ1-2

DNA: TGCGCCAGCAGCCTTACAGGGGTGGGCACTGAAGCTTTCTTT
CDR3: CASSLTGVGTEAFF
D: TRBD1
size: few
V: TRBV4-1
J: TRBJ1-1

DNA: TGTGCCTGGAGTATCTCCTACAATGAGCAGTTCTTC
CDR3: CAWSISYNEQFF
D: .
size: few
V: TRBV30
J: TRBJ2-1

DNA: TGTGCCAGTAGTATGGTAACACTGGGGGAAAAACTGTTTTTT
CDR3: CASSMVTLGEKLFF
D: .
size: few
V: TRBV19
J: TRBJ1-4

DNA: TGTGCCTGGAGTATGGGACAGGGGTGGGAAAAACTGTTTTTT
CDR3: CAWSMGQGWEKLFF
D: TRBD1
size: few
V: TRBV30
J: TRBJ1-4

DNA: TGTGCCAGCAGCCACAGCGGGAGGAACACTGAAGCTTTCTTT
CDR3: CASSHSGRNTEAFF
D: .
size: few
V: TRBV7-9
J: TRBJ1-1

DNA: TGTGCCAGCAGTGAGGGACAGGGGACCAATGAGCAGTTCTTC
CDR3: CASSEGQGTNEQFF
D: TRBD1
size: few
V: TRBV25-1
J: TRBJ2-1

DNA: TGTGCCAGCGGGGGGGCGGGCGAGACCCAGTACTTC
CDR3: CASGGAGETQYF
D: .
size: .
V: TRBV2
J: TRBJ2-5

DNA: TGTGCCAGCAGCCCCAGGGGCGAGACCCAGTACTTC
CDR3: CASSPRGETQYF
D: .
size: .
V: TRBV27
J: TRBJ2-5

DNA: TGTGCCTGGAGTGCACAGGGGCGCGGTGGCTACACCTTC
CDR3: CAWSAQGRGGYTF
D: TRBD1
size: few
V: TRBV30
J: TRBJ1-2

DNA: TGTGCCAGCAGTGAAGCGCTTCAGGGGTCGGAGACCCAGTACTTC
CDR3: CASSEALQGSETQYF
D: .
size: .
V: TRBV6-1
J: TRBJ2-5

DNA: TGCAGCGTCGTACAGGGGGCTAACTATGGCTACACCTTC
CDR3: CSVVQGANYGYTF
D: TRBD1
size: few
V: TRBV29-1
J: TRBJ1-2

DNA: TGTGCCAGCAGTTACCAGTGGGACAGGGAATACGAGCAGTACTTC
CDR3: CASSYQWDREYEQYF
D: TRBD1
size: .
V: TRBV6-5
J: TRBJ2-7

DNA: TGTGCCAGCACCCCAGAGGGGGAGACCCAGTACTTC
CDR3: CASTPEGETQYF
D: .
size: .
V: TRBV2
J: TRBJ2-5

DNA: TGCGCCAGCAGCCTCCAGGGAAACACCATATATTTT
CDR3: CASSLQGNTIYF
D: .
size: .
V: TRBV4-1
J: TRBJ1-3

DNA: TGTGCCTGGAGTGTCTACGGGACTTTATGGGGGACCCAGTACTTC
CDR3: CAWSVYGTLWGTQYF
D: .
size: once
V: TRBV30
J: TRBJ2-5

DNA: TGCGCCAGCAGCTTCTCCGGAGGGGACACCGGGGAGCTGTTTTTT
CDR3: CASSFSGGDTGELFF
D: .
size: few
V: TRBV5-1
J: TRBJ2-2

DNA: TGTGCCAGCTTGGGGCATCAACCGGACAGGGTCTACGAGCAGTACTTC
CDR3: CASLGHQPDRVYEQYF
D: TRBD1
size: .
V: TRBV28
J: TRBJ2-7

DNA: TGTGCCAGCAGGGCGACAGGGTTGGAAAAACTGTTTTTT
CDR3: CASRATGLEKLFF
D: TRBD1
size: .
V: TRBV2
J: TRBJ1-4

DNA: TGTGCCAGCAGTTTAACGACGACAGGGGTAGGGCAAGAGACCCAGTACTTC
CDR3: CASSLTTTGVGQETQYF
D: TRBD1
size: few
V: TRBV27
J: TRBJ2-5